Listed below are T cell receptor beta chains from one sample, sequenced in a study of technical replicates of blood from a handful of donors. Assay used: immunoSEQ multiplex PCR; TCRdb lists only in-frame clones, some missing. The sample lists tens of thousands of clones, around 86% occurring once. The sequenced sample was PBMCs. The receptor set was obtained from a human donor in good health. Some clones in this sample may be carry-over from other donors' samples. CDR3s include the opening cysteine and the closing phenylalanine or tryptophan. A D gene is named only where the DNA matches it firmly. Clone size is given for some rows only: seen once, a few or many times, or a class if the clone is expanded.

CASSALPSSGANVLTF | TGTGCCAGCAGCGCCTTACCGAGCTCTGGGGCCAACGTCCTGACTTTC | TRBJ2-6 | . | TRBV5-5 | .
CASSKQGLSYEQYF | TGTGCCAGTAGCAAACAGGGCCTCTCCTACGAGCAGTACTTC | TRBJ2-7 | . | TRBV19 | .
CASSESVAGDYEQYF | TGTGCCAGCAGTGAATCGGTAGCGGGAGACTACGAGCAGTACTTC | TRBJ2-7 | . | TRBV25-1 | TRBD2
CASSRVEQGARGYTF | TGTGCCAGCAGCCGCGTAGAACAGGGGGCTCGGGGCTACACCTTC | TRBJ1-2 | . | TRBV7-2 | TRBD1
CASRTSPTGELFF | TGTGCCAGCAGGACTAGTCCCACCGGGGAGCTGTTTTTT | TRBJ2-2 | . | TRBV2 | .
CSVEARAGGPWETQYF | TGCAGCGTTGAAGCTCGCGCGGGAGGGCCTTGGGAGACCCAGTACTTC | TRBJ2-5 | . | TRBV29-1 | TRBD2
CASSPVRGRGYNEQFF | TGTGCCAGCAGCCCAGTAAGGGGGCGAGGCTACAATGAGCAGTTCTTC | TRBJ2-1 | . | TRBV7-7 | TRBD1
CASSFTGTDTQYF | TGTGCCAGCAGTTTTACGGGTACAGATACGCAGTATTTT | TRBJ2-3 | . | TRBV27 | .
CASSPLAITYEQYF | TGTGCCAGCAGCCCACTAGCGATTACCTACGAGCAGTACTTC | TRBJ2-7 | . | TRBV7-9 | TRBD2
CATQAYSQETQYF | TGTGCCACCCAGGCCTATTCCCAAGAGACCCAGTACTTC | TRBJ2-5 | . | TRBV7-2 | .
CASSGPAAVGTEAFF | TGTGCCAGTAGTGGCCCCGCGGCAGTCGGCACTGAAGCTTTCTTT | TRBJ1-1 | . | TRBV19 | .
CASSGGDSTISGNTIYF | TGTGCCAGCAGTGGGGGGGACAGTACCATCTCTGGAAACACCATATATTTT | TRBJ1-3 | . | TRBV2 | TRBD1
CASSRDRFVGYTF | TGTGCCAGCAGCCGGGACAGGTTCGTTGGCTACACCTTC | TRBJ1-2 | few | TRBV7-2 | TRBD1
CASSVEEGRTNIQYF | TGTGCCAGCAGCGTAGAAGAGGGCAGAACGAACATTCAGTACTTC | TRBJ2-4 | . | TRBV9 | .
CASSWLGPGGSGNTIYF | TGTGCCAGCAGCTGGCTTGGGCCAGGGGGCTCCGGAAACACCATATATTTT | TRBJ1-3 | . | TRBV5-4 | TRBD1
CASSLSPMGLAGVAYNEQFF | TGTGCCAGCAGTTTATCGCCTATGGGACTAGCGGGAGTAGCCTACAATGAGCAGTTCTTC | TRBJ2-1 | . | TRBV27 | TRBD2
CASSARQGTEAFF | TGTGCCAGCAGCGCAAGACAGGGCACTGAAGCTTTCTTT | TRBJ1-1 | . | TRBV11-2 | TRBD1
CASSRDRVSEQYF | TGTGCCAGCAGCCGGGACAGGGTAAGCGAGCAGTACTTC | TRBJ2-7 | . | TRBV11-1 | TRBD1
CARGDRGLNYGYTF | TGCGCCAGGGGGGACAGGGGCCTTAACTATGGCTACACCTTC | TRBJ1-2 | . | TRBV23-1 | TRBD1
CASSPVQGSPLHF | TGTGCCAGCAGCCCCGTACAGGGTTCACCCCTCCACTTT | TRBJ1-6 | . | TRBV7-9 | .
CASSIQGHHYEQYF | TGTGCCAGTAGTATCCAGGGTCACCACTACGAGCAGTACTTC | TRBJ2-7 | . | TRBV19 | .
CASSQFASESSYEQYF | TGCGCCAGCAGCCAATTTGCTAGCGAAAGCTCCTACGAGCAGTACTTC | TRBJ2-7 | . | TRBV4-1 | .
CASSEGQVHRYGYTF | TGTGCCAGCAGTGAAGGGCAGGTACATAGGTATGGCTACACCTTC | TRBJ1-2 | . | TRBV25-1 | .
CASSHDRPPNTGELFF | TGCGCCAGCAGCCACGACAGACCCCCGAACACCGGGGAGCTGTTTTTT | TRBJ2-2 | . | TRBV4-3 | .
CASSLDRGGWGPQHF | TGTGCCAGCAGCCTAGACAGGGGGGGTTGGGGGCCCCAGCATTTT | TRBJ1-5 | once | TRBV7-2 | TRBD1
CASSGDLSGVSTGELFF | TGTGCCAGCAGCGGCGACTTGTCGGGAGTGAGTACCGGGGAGCTGTTTTTT | TRBJ2-2 | . | TRBV5-4 | .
CAWTGGLSNQPQHF | TGTGCCTGGACAGGGGGCCTGAGCAATCAGCCCCAGCATTTT | TRBJ1-5 | . | TRBV30 | TRBD1
CASSQGVLFTTYGYTF | TGCGCCAGCAGCCAAGGCGTTTTATTTACTACCTATGGCTACACCTTC | TRBJ1-2 | . | TRBV4-1 | .
CASSLGQYQPQHF | TGTGCCAGCAGCCTAGGACAGTATCAGCCCCAGCATTTT | TRBJ1-5 | . | TRBV14 | .